Listed below are T cell receptor beta chains from one sample, sequenced in a study of long-term antiretroviral therapy in people with HIV. Profiled with immunoSEQ multiplex PCR; TCRdb holds only in-frame clones, not every one. Altogether around 30,000 clones are present, around 85% being singletons, with the ten largest covering roughly 9%. This sample comprised unsorted PBMCs, obtained 2.3 years after starting antiretroviral therapy. Receptors were obtained from a man aged 35 to 55 with HIV. The CDR3 runs from the conserved cysteine through the conserved F or W. D genes are given only for firm matches. Clone size appears in some rows only: once, few, many, or a class for an expanded clone.

v_gene	abundance	d_gene	len	j_gene	CDR3aa	CDR3nt
TRBV10-3	.	.	16	TRBJ2-1	CAISESPMSSYNEQFF	TGTGCCATCAGTGAGTCTCCCATGAGCTCCTACAATGAGCAGTTCTTC
TRBV6-1	.	TRBD1	19	TRBJ1-5	CASSGEAGQGTNSNQPQHF	TGTGCCAGCAGTGGTGAAGCGGGACAGGGGACGAATAGCAATCAGCCCCAGCATTTT
TRBV14	.	.	20	TRBJ1-2	CASSQEAVSWGSSANYGYTF	TGTGCCAGCAGCCAAGAAGCAGTCTCATGGGGCTCCTCTGCTAACTATGGCTACACCTTC
TRBV5-6	.	.	12	TRBJ2-7	CASSRGGYEQYF	TGTGCCAGCAGCCGAGGGGGATACGAGCAGTACTTC
TRBV13	.	.	13	TRBJ1-1	CAGTLDGNTEAFF	TGTGCCGGCACCCTGGACGGGAACACTGAAGCTTTCTTT
TRBV15	.	.	16	TRBJ2-2	CATSRSQEPNTGELFF	TGTGCCACCAGCAGATCCCAGGAGCCGAACACCGGGGAGCTGTTTTTT
TRBV6-5	once	.	15	TRBJ1-1	CASSYSGNMNTEAFF	TGTGCCAGCAGTTACTCGGGGAACATGAACACTGAAGCTTTCTTT
TRBV18	.	.	14	TRBJ1-6	CASSRGGFDSPLHF	TGTGCCAGCTCCAGGGGAGGGTTTGATTCACCCCTCCACTTT
TRBV11-3	.	.	15	TRBJ2-1	CASSPGIASYNEQFF	TGTGCCAGCAGTCCAGGGATTGCCTCCTACAATGAGCAGTTCTTC
TRBV7-8	.	TRBD1	15	TRBJ1-5	CASSVQGAMNQPQHF	TGTGCCAGCAGCGTACAGGGGGCTATGAATCAGCCCCAGCATTTT
TRBV29-1	.	TRBD2	13	TRBJ2-1	CSSRNGGYNEQFF	TGCAGCTCGCGCAACGGGGGGTACAATGAGCAGTTCTTC
TRBV5-1	.	.	12	TRBJ2-4	CASSGGGNIQYF	TGCGCCAGCAGCGGAGGGGGAAACATTCAGTACTTC
TRBV10-3	.	TRBD1	15	TRBJ2-2	CAISERTGNTGELFF	TGTGCCATCAGTGAGAGGACAGGGAACACCGGGGAGCTGTTTTTT
TRBV11-2	.	TRBD2	15	TRBJ2-1	CASSLLAGGPGEQFF	TGTGCCAGCAGCTTACTAGCGGGGGGGCCCGGTGAGCAGTTCTTC
TRBV20-1	.	.	11	TRBJ2-7	CSARVGYEQYF	TGCAGTGCTAGAGTCGGCTACGAGCAGTACTTC
TRBV5-1	.	TRBD1	15	TRBJ2-3	CASSLGQGSTDTQYF	TGCGCCAGCAGCTTGGGACAGGGTAGCACAGATACGCAGTATTTT
TRBV4-1	.	.	13	TRBJ1-1	CASRPPGANEAFF	TGCGCCAGCCGTCCTCCAGGGGCGAATGAAGCTTTCTTT
TRBV5-1	.	.	12	TRBJ2-1	CASSLETREQFF	TGCGCCAGCAGCTTGGAGACACGTGAGCAGTTCTTC
TRBV19	.	TRBD2	16	TRBJ2-5	CASSTLAGGPGGTQYF	TGTGCCAGTAGTACTTTAGCGGGAGGGCCCGGGGGGACCCAGTACTTC
TRBV5-1	.	.	14	TRBJ2-2	CASPGHLNTGELFF	TGCGCCAGCCCGGGACACCTAAACACCGGGGAGCTGTTTTTT
TRBV4-1	.	.	12	TRBJ1-2	CASRRQDAGYTF	TGCGCCAGCAGACGACAGGACGCGGGCTACACCTTC
TRBV10-3	.	.	12	TRBJ2-7	CACQGDSYEQYF	TGTGCCTGTCAGGGAGACTCCTACGAGCAGTACTTC
TRBV5-1	.	.	15	TRBJ2-7	CASSLGPTGMREQYF	TGCGCCAGCAGCTTAGGCCCAACGGGAATGAGGGAGCAGTACTTC
TRBV15	.	TRBD2	15	TRBJ2-1	CATSSWTSGVNEQFF	TGTGCCACCAGCAGTTGGACTAGCGGGGTGAATGAGCAGTTCTTC
TRBV5-1	.	TRBD1	16	TRBJ2-3	CASSPGTGGYTDTQYF	TGCGCCAGCAGCCCTGGGACAGGGGGCTACACAGATACGCAGTATTTT
TRBV2	.	.	14	TRBJ2-7	CASSESRAEYEQYF	TGTGCCAGCAGTGAAAGTAGGGCGGAGTACGAGCAGTACTTC
TRBV4-1	.	.	13	TRBJ1-2	CASSQGQFYGYTF	TGCGCCAGCAGCCAAGGACAGTTCTATGGCTACACCTTC
TRBV4-2	.	.	12	TRBJ2-7	CASSQDPTEQYF	TGTGCCAGCAGCCAAGATCCCACCGAGCAGTACTTC
TRBV28	.	TRBD1	15	TRBJ1-1	CASSGGQGSNTEAFF	TGTGCCAGCAGCGGAGGACAGGGTTCGAACACTGAAGCTTTCTTT
TRBV28	.	.	14	TRBJ2-7	CASGKQGTLGEQYF	TGTGCCAGCGGCAAACAGGGTACCTTGGGGGAGCAGTACTTC
TRBV5-4	few	TRBD1	13	TRBJ2-1	CASSGTERDEQFF	TGTGCCAGCAGCGGGACAGAGAGGGATGAGCAGTTCTTC
TRBV5-6	.	TRBD2	14	TRBJ2-7	CASSSISGGYEQYF	TGTGCCAGCAGCAGCATTAGCGGGGGCTACGAGCAGTACTTC
TRBV27	.	.	14	TRBJ1-6	CASSLWRINSPLHF	TGTGCCAGCAGTTTATGGCGGATTAATTCACCCCTCCACTTT
TRBV14	.	.	13	TRBJ2-7	CASSQDGAYEQYF	TGTGCCAGCAGCCAAGATGGAGCCTACGAGCAGTACTTC
TRBV5-8	.	.	15	TRBJ1-4	CASSLGTASDEKLFF	TGTGCCAGCAGCTTGGGTACGGCTTCCGACGAAAAACTGTTTTTT
TRBV29-1	.	.	14	TRBJ2-3	CSASEGLGADTQYF	TGCAGCGCCTCGGAGGGACTCGGTGCAGATACGCAGTATTTT
TRBV14	few	.	19	TRBJ1-1	CASSQDSYQTTRMNTEAFF	TGTGCCAGCAGCCAAGATTCTTACCAGACAACTCGAATGAACACTGAAGCTTTCTTT
TRBV27	.	.	16	TRBJ1-4	CASSLSGGRGGEKLFF	TGTGCCAGCAGTTTATCGGGGGGCAGGGGAGGTGAAAAACTGTTTTTT
TRBV6-1	.	.	15	TRBJ1-1	CASSAGSDKNTEAFF	TGTGCCAGCAGTGCCGGTTCGGACAAGAACACTGAAGCTTTCTTT
TRBV18	once	.	14	TRBJ1-5	CASSPGTGDQPQHF	TGTGCCAGCTCACCCGGGACGGGGGATCAGCCCCAGCATTTT
TRBV11-2	.	.	17	TRBJ1-5	CASSLGGWGASNQPQHF	TGTGCCAGCAGCTTAGGGGGCTGGGGCGCGTCCAATCAGCCCCAGCATTTT
TRBV5-1	.	TRBD2	17	TRBJ2-3	CASSLGLAGVSTDTQYF	TGCGCCAGCAGCTTGGGACTAGCGGGAGTAAGCACAGATACGCAGTATTTT
TRBV27	.	.	16	TRBJ2-3	CASSKGPRVGTDTQYF	TGTGCCAGCAGTAAGGGCCCCCGGGTCGGCACAGATACGCAGTATTTT
TRBV13	.	TRBD1	16	TRBJ1-6	CASSLGEGARNSPLHF	TGTGCCAGCAGCTTAGGAGAGGGGGCGCGGAATTCACCCCTCCACTTT
TRBV7-9	few	.	13	TRBJ1-2	CASSLGTNYGYTF	TGTGCCAGCAGCTTAGGCACCAACTATGGCTACACCTTC
TRBV7-7	.	.	13	TRBJ2-3	CASSLVRGDTQYF	TGTGCTAGCAGCTTAGTGAGGGGAGATACGCAGTATTTT
TRBV30	.	.	14	TRBJ1-3	CAWSYRGSGNTIYF	TGTGCCTGGAGCTATCGGGGGTCTGGAAACACCATATATTTT
TRBV27	.	TRBD1	16	TRBJ1-1	CASSAGATGTGTEAFF	TGTGCCAGCAGCGCAGGGGCGACAGGGACGGGCACTGAAGCTTTCTTT
TRBV14	few	.	13	TRBJ1-2	CASSQGTAYGYTF	TGTGCCAGCAGCCAAGGGACAGCTTATGGCTACACCTTC
TRBV11-3	.	.	15	TRBJ1-1	CASSLGGSFSTEAFF	TGTGCCAGCAGCTTGGGGGGGAGTTTTAGCACTGAAGCTTTCTTT
TRBV6-1	.	.	15	TRBJ1-4	CASSVGLVINEKLFF	TGTGCCAGCAGCGTAGGACTCGTGATTAATGAAAAACTGTTTTTT
TRBV11-2	.	TRBD1	14	TRBJ2-7	CASSLETGAYEQYF	TGTGCCAGCAGCTTAGAGACAGGGGCCTACGAGCAGTACTTC
TRBV27	.	TRBD2	15	TRBJ2-3	CASSLFLAGTDTQYF	TGTGCCAGCAGTTTATTCCTAGCGGGGACAGATACGCAGTATTTT
TRBV7-6	.	.	16	TRBJ2-2	CASSLSGGAFTGELFF	TGTGCCAGCAGCTTATCGGGGGGCGCGTTCACCGGGGAGCTGTTTTTT
TRBV7-9	.	TRBD2	15	TRBJ2-3	CASSSSGRYKDTQYF	TGTGCCAGCAGCTCTAGCGGGAGGTATAAAGATACGCAGTATTTT
TRBV5-6	.	.	14	TRBJ2-7	CASSLLARNYEQYF	TGTGCCAGCAGCTTGCTAGCGAGGAACTACGAGCAGTACTTC
TRBV29-1	.	.	11	TRBJ1-1	CSVDENTEAFF	TGCAGCGTTGATGAGAACACTGAAGCTTTCTTT
TRBV9	.	.	14	TRBJ1-5	CASSEGQGNQPQHF	TGTGCCAGCAGCGAGGGGCAGGGAAATCAGCCCCAGCATTTT
TRBV2	.	TRBD2	18	TRBJ2-1	CASSAGLGKSSSYNEQFF	TGTGCCAGCAGCGCTGGACTAGGAAAGAGCAGCTCCTACAATGAGCAGTTCTTC